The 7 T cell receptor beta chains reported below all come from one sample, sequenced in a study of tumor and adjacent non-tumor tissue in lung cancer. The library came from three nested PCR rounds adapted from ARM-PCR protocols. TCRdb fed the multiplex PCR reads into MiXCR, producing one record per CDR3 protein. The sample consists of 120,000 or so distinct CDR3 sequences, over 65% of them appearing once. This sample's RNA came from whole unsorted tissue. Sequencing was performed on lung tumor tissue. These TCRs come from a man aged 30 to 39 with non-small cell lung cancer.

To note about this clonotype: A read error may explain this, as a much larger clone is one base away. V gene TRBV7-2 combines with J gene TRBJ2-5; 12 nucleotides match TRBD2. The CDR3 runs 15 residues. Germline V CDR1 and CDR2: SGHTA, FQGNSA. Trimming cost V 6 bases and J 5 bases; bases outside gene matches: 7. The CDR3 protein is CASRRTSGEPETQYF. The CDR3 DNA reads TGTGCCAGCAGACGGACTAGCGGGGAGCCGGAGACCCAGTACTTC. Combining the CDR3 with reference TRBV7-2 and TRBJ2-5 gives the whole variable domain GAGVSQSPSNKVTEKGKDVELRCDPISGHTALYWYRQSLGQGLEFLIYFQGNSAPDKSGLPSDRFSAERTGGSVSTLTIQRTQQEDSAVYLCASRRTSGEPETQYFGPGTRLLVL.

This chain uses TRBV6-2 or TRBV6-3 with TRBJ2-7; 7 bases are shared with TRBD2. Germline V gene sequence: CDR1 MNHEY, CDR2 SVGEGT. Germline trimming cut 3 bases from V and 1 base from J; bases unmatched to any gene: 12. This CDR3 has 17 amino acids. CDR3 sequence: CASSYLLTGGRSYEQYF. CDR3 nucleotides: TGTGCCAGCAGTTATCTCCTCACAGGCGGGAGATCCTACGAGCAGTACTTC.

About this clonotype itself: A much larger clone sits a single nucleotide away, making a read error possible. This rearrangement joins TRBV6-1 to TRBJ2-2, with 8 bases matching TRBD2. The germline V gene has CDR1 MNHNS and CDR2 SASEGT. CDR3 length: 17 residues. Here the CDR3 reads CTSSAVAGRMSTGELFF. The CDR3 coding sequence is TGTACCAGCAGTGCGGTAGCGGGAAGGATGTCCACCGGGGAGCTGTTTTTT.

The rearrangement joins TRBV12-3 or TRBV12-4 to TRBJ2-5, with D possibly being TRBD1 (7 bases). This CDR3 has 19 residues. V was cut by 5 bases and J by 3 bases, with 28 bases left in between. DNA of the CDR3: TGTGCCAGCAGTGCCTCGACGACAGGGCACGGAGGGGCCAAAGAGACCCAGTACTTC. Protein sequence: CASSASTTGHGGAKETQYF.

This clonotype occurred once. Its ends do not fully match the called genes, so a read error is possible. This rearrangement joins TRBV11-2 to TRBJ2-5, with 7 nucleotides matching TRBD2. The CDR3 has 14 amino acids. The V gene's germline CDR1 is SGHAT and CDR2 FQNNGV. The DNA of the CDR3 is TGTTCCAGCAGCTTTGCGCAGGGAGGGGAGACCCAGTACTTC. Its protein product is CSSSFAQGGETQYF.

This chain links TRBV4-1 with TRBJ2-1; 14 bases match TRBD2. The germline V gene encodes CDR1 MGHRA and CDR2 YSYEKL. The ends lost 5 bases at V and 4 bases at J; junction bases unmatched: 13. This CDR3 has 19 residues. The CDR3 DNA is TGCGCCAGCAGCAACCCCGGACTAGCGGGGGGCCTGGGGTACAATGAGCAGTTCTTC. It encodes CASSNPGLAGGLGYNEQFF.

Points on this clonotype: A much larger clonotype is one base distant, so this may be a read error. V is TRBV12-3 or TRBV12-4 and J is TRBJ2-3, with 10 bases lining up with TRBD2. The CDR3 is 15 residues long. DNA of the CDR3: TGTGCCAGCAGTTTTAGCGGGGGGCCGGGAGATATGCAGTATTTT. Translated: CASSFSGGPGDMQYF.